This T cell receptor (beta chain) was profiled in a study of neurological immune-mediated disorders. MiXCR was run by TCRdb on the 5' RACE reads, yielding one entry per CDR3 protein. The sample holds 55,000 to 75,000 distinct CDR3 sequences, roughly 13% seen once. This clonotype was observed many times. The receptor's source is a woman aged 60-70 years with HTLV-1-associated myelopathy (HAM/TSP). Sequenced sample: PBMCs.

The CDR3: CASSLAALIYNEQFF. CDR3 nucleotides: TGTGCCAGCAGCTTGGCGGCCCTTATATACAATGAGCAGTTCTTC. The chain uses TRBV5-5 and TRBJ2-1; no definite D call. CDR3 length equals 15 residues. V shed 0 bases and J shed 4 bases, with 11 bases lying between them. Germline CDR1 and CDR2: SGHKS and YYEKEE (reference sequence).